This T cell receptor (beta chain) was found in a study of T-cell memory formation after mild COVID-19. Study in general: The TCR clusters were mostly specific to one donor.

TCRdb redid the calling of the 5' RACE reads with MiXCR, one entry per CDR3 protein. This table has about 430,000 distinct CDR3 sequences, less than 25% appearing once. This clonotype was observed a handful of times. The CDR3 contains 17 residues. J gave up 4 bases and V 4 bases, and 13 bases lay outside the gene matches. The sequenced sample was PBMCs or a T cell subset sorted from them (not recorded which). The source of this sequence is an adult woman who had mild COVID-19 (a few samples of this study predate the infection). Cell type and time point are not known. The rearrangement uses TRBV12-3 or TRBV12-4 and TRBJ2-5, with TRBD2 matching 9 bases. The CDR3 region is CASSSPLGVSGGETQYF. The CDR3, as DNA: TGTGCCAGCAGTTCCCCCTTAGGTGTTAGCGGGGGAGAGACCCAGTACTTC.